This TCR beta chain was captured by sequencing in a study of T cells after yellow fever vaccination. TCRdb re-called the 5' RACE reads through MiXCR, storing one row per CDR3 protein. The data hold 300,000 or so distinct CDR3 sequences, with around 10% observed a single time. Worth noting for this clonotype: Its matching antigen is unknown.

Germline CDR1 and CDR2: SGHRS and YFSETQ. Trimming left V 2 bases short and J 9 bases short, with 22 bases between. This CDR3 has 16 amino acids. Findings and limits, study-wide: The appearance of a small share of clonotypes in both CD4 and CD8 compartments was observed.

The sequencing used CD4+ T cells sorted from PBMCs, collected 5 days after the yellow fever booster vaccination. The chain employs TRBV5-1 and TRBJ2-3; D is possibly TRBD1 (6 bases). The source is a man between 18 and 29 years old who received the YFV17D yellow fever vaccine. In DNA, the CDR3 is TGCGCCAGCAGCTTATCCCTTGGACAGTCGCTAGACACGCAGTATTTT. Translating it yields CASSLSLGQSLDTQYF. Full variable domain (missing parts from reference TRBV5-1 and TRBJ2-3): KAGVTQTPRYLIKTRGQQVTLSCSPISGHRSVSWYQQTPGQGLQFLFEYFSETQRNKGNFPGRFSGRQFSNSRSEMNVSTLELGDSALYLCASSLSLGQSLDTQYFGPGTRLTVL.